This T cell receptor (beta chain) was profiled in a study of shared clonotypes between healthy human individuals. The CDR3 loop spans 16 amino acids. Germline loops: CDR1 SNHLY, CDR2 FYNNEI. With V trimmed by 2 bases and J by 2 bases, 4 bases remained unmatched. Clones were sequenced by immunoSEQ multiplex PCR, and TCRdb holds only the in-frame ones, with some missing. The table has about 1.5 million clones, 95% to 99% seen once; the top ten hold around 0.45%. The sample was naive CD4+ T cells sorted from blood. Subset of the sample: CD45RA+ positively selected. The genes are TRBV2 and TRBJ2-1; 9 bases are a match to TRBD2. This receptor was obtained from a young man in good health. CDR3 in DNA: TGTGCCAGCAGTGAATCCGCTAGCGGGGCCTACAATGAGCAGTTCTTC. Its protein is CASSESASGAYNEQFF.